Below, 20 T cell receptor beta chains from the same sample are listed, as sequenced in a study of blood T cell repertoires in COVID-19. Only in-frame clones appear in the TCRdb table, and some are missing; sequencing was by immunoSEQ multiplex PCR. Here the sample spans 100,000 to 150,000 clones, roughly 90% being singletons. Sequencing was carried out using peripheral blood. These receptors originate from a man between 60 and 70 years old with COVID-19, enrolled during active disease.

The chain uses TRBV7-2 and TRBJ2-2; 11 bases are shared with TRBD1. After removal of 3 bases from V and 5 bases from J, the junction contained 2 bases not matched to a gene. This CDR3 comprises 15 residues. Germline V lookup: CDR1 SGHTA, CDR2 FQGNSA. CDR3 sequence (DNA): TGTGCCAGCAGCTTGGACAGGGGGCGTACCGGGGAGCTGTTTTTT. Translating it yields CASSLDRGRTGELFF.

The chain employs TRBV6-5 and TRBJ1-1, with a weak D call TRBD1 (5 bases). Trimming left V 7 bases short and J 10 bases short, with 25 bases between. The CDR3 totals 15 residues. Germline CDR1 MNHEY, CDR2 SVGAGI. This chain's CDR3 is CASIRGGDALYGAFF. The CDR3 region has the DNA TGTGCCAGCATTCGGGGGGGAGATGCGTTATATGGAGCTTTCTTT.

This sequence joins TRBV18 and TRBJ2-1, with D maybe TRBD1 (6 bases). V gave up 6 bases and J gave up 10 bases, with 13 bases separating them. Germline CDR1 and CDR2: KGHSH and LQKENI. The CDR3 consists of 12 residues. CDR3 loop: CASSRDRNEQFF. The CDR3, as DNA: TGTGCCAGCTCTCGTGACAGGAACGAGCAGTTCTTC.

This chain uses TRBV9 with TRBJ2-5; D unclear. V was clipped by 4 bases and J by 5 bases, with 6 bases between them. Germline V CDR1 and CDR2: SGDLS, YYNGEE. CDR3 length equals 11 residues. CDR3 nucleotides: TGTGCCAGCAGCTCTGTGGAGACCCAGTACTTC. Its translation is CASSSVETQYF.

This rearrangement joins TRBV7-9 to TRBJ2-7; 9 bases align to TRBD1. The CDR3 has 14 amino acids. V gave up 4 bases and J gave up 5 bases; unmatched junction bases: 6. In germline, CDR1 is SEHNR, CDR2 FQNEAQ (reference sequence). As DNA, the CDR3 is TGTGCCAGCAGCTCCGGGACAGGGTATCACGAGCAGTACTTC. This translates into CASSSGTGYHEQYF. Supplemented by reference TRBV7-9 and TRBJ2-7, the full variable domain reads DTGVSQNPRHKITKRGQNVTFRCDPISEHNRLYWYRQTLGQGPEFLTYFQNEAQLEKSRLLSDRFSAERPKGSFSTLEIQRTEQGDSAMYLCASSSGTGYHEQYFGPGTRLTVT.

The chain combines TRBV5-4 with TRBJ2-3; D is perhaps TRBD2 (7 bases). V was shortened by 4 bases and J by 4 bases, with 19 bases between the two germline ends. The CDR3 runs to 16 residues. Germline CDR1 is SGHNT and CDR2 is YYREEE (reference sequence). CDR3 nucleotides: TGTGCCAGCAGCCCCACTCGCGGCGGGGGCGCAGATACGCAGTATTTT. Protein sequence: CASSPTRGGGADTQYF.

The chain carries TRBV18 and TRBJ1-2, with 7 bases matching TRBD1. The V gene end was trimmed by 3 bases and the J gene end by 2 bases; junction bases not matched to a gene: 6. There are 15 residues in the CDR3. Germline values: CDR1 KGHSH, CDR2 LQKENI. This chain's CDR3 is CASSPPGQRNYGYTF. The CDR3 DNA is TGTGCCAGCTCACCGCCGGGACAGAGAAACTATGGCTACACCTTC.

CDR3 DNA: TGTGCCAGCAGTTCGACAGGTTTCGGAAACACCATATATTTT. Translation: CASSSTGFGNTIYF. The chain has TRBV6-5 and TRBJ1-3; D possibly corresponds to TRBD1 (6 bases). Germline CDR1 is MNHEY and CDR2 is SVGAGI. This CDR3 is built from 14 residues. The V and J ends lost 4 bases and 4 bases respectively, with 11 bases between them.

CDR3 in DNA: TGTGCCAGCGTCGGAGGGGGCAGTTTGAATGAGCAGTTCTTC. Protein sequence: CASVGGGSLNEQFF. The chain employs TRBV28 and TRBJ2-1; D might be TRBD1 (7 bases). Germline V lookup: CDR1 MDHEN, CDR2 SYDVKM. The CDR3 loop spans 14 amino acids. The V gene lost 8 bases and the J gene lost 7 bases, with 18 bases spanning the gap.

The rearrangement uses TRBV7-2 and TRBJ1-6; D is possibly TRBD1 (6 bases). Deletions cut 6 bases from V and 10 bases from J, with 16 bases between. Germline CDR1 SGHTA, CDR2 FQGNSA. There are 14 residues in the CDR3. CDR3 region: CASSERGWSSPLHF. In DNA, the CDR3 is TGTGCCAGCAGTGAGAGGGGGTGGTCATCACCCCTCCACTTT.

J is TRBJ1-1 and V is TRBV20-1, with D hard to call. Germline-derived CDR1 and CDR2 are DFQATT and SNEGSKA (reference sequence). The CDR3 has 11 amino acids. The germline V and J ends were trimmed by 5 bases and 3 bases, with 7 bases remaining between them. CDR3 in DNA: TGCAGTGCTCTACCATACACTGAAGCTTTCTTT. It yields the protein CSALPYTEAFF.

A single count supports this clone. This chain connects TRBV6-5 to TRBJ1-1; TRBD1 agrees at 8 bases. CDR1 is MNHEY and CDR2 is SVGAGI in the germline V gene. The CDR3 is made up of 15 amino acids. The J segment lost 1 base and the V segment lost 4 bases, leaving 5 bases of the junction unmatched. The DNA for the CDR3 is TGTGCCAGCAGTTTAACCGGGACAGGGAACACTGAAGCTTTCTTT. It translates to CASSLTGTGNTEAFF.

This sequence joins TRBV5-4 and TRBJ1-6; no firm D call. The germline V gene encodes CDR1 SGHNT and CDR2 YYREEE (reference sequence). Trimming removed 5 bases from V and 0 bases from J, with 9 bases in between. The CDR3 sequence is 15 residues long. The CDR3 here is CASRNGSSYNSPLHF. The CDR3 DNA is TGTGCCAGCAGAAACGGTAGCTCCTATAATTCACCCCTCCACTTT.

This clone was picked up a small number of times. J is TRBJ2-5 and V is TRBV9; 9 bases are shared with TRBD2. Trimming took 0 bases from V and 5 from J; bases not matched to a gene: 8. This CDR3 is built from 16 residues. The V gene's germline CDR1 is SGDLS and CDR2 YYNGEE. CDR3 sequence: CASSVDPRGGLETQYF. In DNA, the CDR3 is TGTGCCAGCAGCGTAGACCCGCGGGGGGGCCTGGAGACCCAGTACTTC.

This chain connects TRBV18 to TRBJ1-2; D gene ambiguous. Between the trimmed V and J ends, which lost 5 bases and 2 bases, there was a span of 15 bases. Germline V gives CDR1 KGHSH, CDR2 LQKENI. This CDR3 comprises 15 residues. In nucleotides, the CDR3 is TGTGCCAGCTCAAGACTTAGCAGTTCAAACTATGGCTACACCTTC. Residues: CASSRLSSSNYGYTF.

This clone was picked up a small number of times. The chain links TRBV4-1 to TRBJ1-5, with unresolved D. CDR3 size: 13 residues. CDR1 and CDR2 (germline): MGHRA, YSYEKL. V shed 0 bases and J shed 7 bases, with 7 bases lying between them. This chain's CDR3 is CASSQDRGQPQHF. The CDR3 region has the DNA TGCGCCAGCAGCCAAGATCGGGGACAGCCCCAGCATTTT.

The chain combines TRBV29-1 with TRBJ1-4, with no clear D. V shed 2 bases and J shed 0 bases, with 4 bases lying between them. Germline CDR1 reads SQVTM; CDR2 reads ANQGSEA. The CDR3 is made up of 13 amino acids. The CDR3 coding sequence is TGCAGCGTTGAAACAGCAACTAATGAAAAACTGTTTTTT. This gives the protein CSVETATNEKLFF.

This sequence joins TRBV6-2 or TRBV6-3 and TRBJ1-5; 7 bases fit TRBD1. The CDR3 contains 20 residues. J was trimmed by 2 bases and V by 5 bases; bases with no gene match: 21. The V gene's germline CDR1 is MNHEY and CDR2 SVGEGT. The CDR3 reads CASSPRLWTGDLMGNQPQHF. The CDR3 region has the DNA TGTGCCAGCAGTCCACGTTTATGGACAGGTGACCTTATGGGCAATCAGCCCCAGCATTTT.

The V and J genes are TRBV5-4 and TRBJ2-2; 8 nucleotides align to TRBD2. Germline CDR1 is SGHNT and CDR2 is YYREEE (reference sequence). V shed 4 bases, J shed 15 bases, and the junction held 8 bases outside the gene matches. The CDR3 is 12 residues long. The CDR3 protein is CASSPREGRVFF. CDR3 coding DNA: TGTGCCAGCAGCCCTCGGGAGGGGAGGGTGTTTTTT. Full variable domain (missing parts from reference TRBV5-4 and TRBJ2-2): ETGVTQSPTHLIKTRGQQVTLRCSSQSGHNTVSWYQQALGQGPQFIFQYYREEENGRGNFPPRFSGLQFPNYSSELNVNALELDDSALYLCASSPREGRVFFGEGSRLTVL.

This chain links TRBV29-1 with TRBJ2-1; 7 bases fit TRBD1. J was trimmed by 0 bases and V by 7 bases; bases with no gene match: 6. Germline assignment: CDR1 SQVTM and CDR2 ANQGSEA. The CDR3 has 14 residues. CDR3 sequence: CSGKPGGSYNEQFF. The CDR3 DNA sequence: TGCAGCGGCAAGCCAGGGGGCTCCTACAATGAGCAGTTCTTC.